This TCR beta chain was recorded in a study of T-cell memory formation after mild COVID-19. Study-wide background: TCR clusters largely stayed donor specific. Study findings and constraints: Later expanders leaned CD4+, whereas clones that contracted between day 15 and 85 were balanced CD4/CD8.

This clonotype was seen only a few times. Its matching antigen is unknown. This CDR3 region has 15 residues. The ends were cut back, 5 bases at V and 6 bases at J, with 17 bases in the middle. The V gene's germline CDR1 is SGHVS and CDR2 FQNEAQ. TCR alpha and TCR beta cDNA libraries with sample barcodes and UMIs came from 5'RACE using constant-segment primers. TCRdb independently ran MiXCR on the 5' RACE reads; one entry per CDR3 protein. There are about 560,000 distinct CDR3 sequences in the sample; roughly 18% occur only once, and approximately 12% lies in the top ten. The J gene is TRBJ1-5, the V gene TRBV7-8; possibly TRBD1 for D (5 bases). Sample: PBMCs or a T cell subset sorted from them (not recorded which). This TCR came from an adult woman who had mild COVID-19 (a few samples of this study predate the infection). Cell type and time point are not known. CDR3 residues: CASSGARPGGQPQHF. The CDR3 DNA sequence: TGTGCCAGCAGCGGGGCCCGGCCTGGTGGTCAGCCCCAGCATTTT. Full variable domain (outside the CDR3, taken from reference TRBV7-8 and TRBJ1-5): GAGVSQSPRYKVAKRGQDVALRCDPISGHVSLFWYQQALGQGPEFLTYFQNEAQLDKSGLPSDRFFAERPEGSVSTLKIQRTQQEDSAVYLCASSGARPGGQPQHFGDGTRLSIL.